The 6 T cell receptor beta chains reported below all come from one sample, sequenced in a study of identical twins. TCRdb ran MiXCR on the 5' RACE reads and lists one entry per CDR3 protein. This sample has 200,000 to 250,000 distinct CDR3 sequences, with roughly 13% found just once. These data also featured in a second study, about yellow fever vaccine responses in identical twins.

The sample consisted of memory (CD45RO+) T cells sorted from blood. The receptors derive from a woman younger than 35 in good health.

This clonotype has a count of ten or more. The rearrangement uses TRBV12-3 or TRBV12-4 and TRBJ2-7, with a possible D match to TRBD1 (6 bases). Trimming shortened V by 5 bases and J by 3 bases, and 17 bases separated the two germline ends. The CDR3 contains 15 residues. The CDR3 here is CASSPSADRGYEQYF. In DNA form, the CDR3 reads TGTGCCAGCAGTCCCTCCGCGGACAGAGGCTACGAGCAGTACTTC.

This clonotype was seen more than once but under ten times. The chain is built from TRBV20-1 and TRBJ2-5, with TRBD2 matching over 8 bases. The V gene end was trimmed by 4 bases and the J gene end by 4 bases; junction bases not matched to a gene: 11. Germline CDR1 and CDR2: DFQATT and SNEGSKA (reference sequence). This CDR3 contains 15 residues. CDR3 in DNA: TGCAGTGCTAACAGGGCGTCGGGGGGGGTAGAGACCCAGTACTTC. It specifies CSANRASGGVETQYF.

This clonotype appeared many times. The chain uses TRBV20-1 and TRBJ2-3; weak D call: TRBD1 (5 bases). CDR3 size: 13 residues. Germline values: CDR1 DFQATT, CDR2 SNEGSKA (reference sequence). Trimming cost V 2 bases and J 1 base, with 7 bases left between them. CDR3 DNA: TGCAGTGCTAGATTACAGGGCACAGATACGCAGTATTTT. It specifies CSARLQGTDTQYF.

CDR3 residues: CASSLGGWAFF. CDR3 coding DNA: TGTGCCAGCAGTTTAGGGGGATGGGCTTTCTTT. The chain combines TRBV28 with TRBJ1-1; the D gene is possibly TRBD1 (5 bases). Germline V gene data show CDR1 as MDHEN and CDR2 as SYDVKM. The V and J ends lost 2 bases and 11 bases respectively, with 9 bases between them. This CDR3 is 11 amino acids long.

This clonotype has a handful of counts. V usage is TRBV20-1 and J usage is TRBJ2-1, with D possibly TRBD2 on 5 matching bases. V lost 5 bases, J lost 6 bases, and 17 bases lay in between. The CDR3 consists of 14 residues. CDR1 and CDR2 from the germline V gene are DFQATT and SNEGSKA (reference sequence). As DNA, the CDR3 is TGCAGTGCTGACGAGGGCCCCTCCCCCAATGAGCAGTTCTTC. Residues: CSADEGPSPNEQFF.

This clonotype was recorded a few times. This rearrangement joins TRBV7-2 to TRBJ1-1, with D maybe TRBD1 (5 bases). Germline CDR1 SGHTA, CDR2 FQGNSA. Trimming cost V 7 bases and J 1 base, with 10 bases left between them. The CDR3 is 13 residues long. CDR3 in amino acids: CASNDRQNTEAFF. The CDR3 DNA reads as TGTGCCAGCAACGACAGACAGAACACTGAAGCTTTCTTT.